These T cell receptor beta chains were read from a single sample in a study of blood T cell repertoires in COVID-19. Here immunoSEQ multiplex PCR was the method, and the copy in TCRdb shows in-frame clones only, minus some. Of around 25,000 clones in the sample, around nine tenths were seen once. The specimen was peripheral blood. These receptors came from a human donor with active COVID-19. The donor label of this sample is uncertain. Each CDR3 is given with its conserved first and last residue. D genes are given only for firm matches. Clone size, where shown, is once, few, many, or a class for clones that have expanded.

CDR3aa	CDR3nt	d_gene	abundance	j_gene	v_gene
CASSPDRVDGYTF	TGTGCCAGCAGCCCGGACAGGGTAGATGGCTACACCTTC	TRBD1	NA	TRBJ1-2	TRBV5-4
CASSSPGQGARAYTF	TGTGCCAGCAGCTCGCCGGGACAGGGGGCTCGGGCGTACACCTTC	TRBD1	NA	TRBJ1-2	TRBV5-5
CAWRTGVGDEQFF	TGTGCCTGGAGGACAGGGGTTGGTGATGAGCAGTTCTTC	TRBD1	NA	TRBJ2-1	TRBV30
CASSFGQNYGYTF	TGTGCCAGCAGTTTCGGACAGAACTATGGCTACACCTTC	NA	NA	TRBJ1-2	TRBV27
CSVMVSSGELFF	TGCAGCGTTATGGTGAGCTCCGGGGAGCTGTTTTTT	NA	NA	TRBJ2-2	TRBV29-1
CASRPWKTGNTEAFF	TGTGCCAGCAGGCCATGGAAAACGGGGAACACTGAAGCTTTCTTT	NA	NA	TRBJ1-1	TRBV6-5
CASSLAPRAHEQYF	TGTGCCAGCAGCTTAGCGCCCAGGGCACACGAGCAGTACTTC	NA	NA	TRBJ2-7	TRBV11-1
CASSLGTGASQETQYF	TGCGCCAGCAGCTTGGGAACAGGGGCGTCCCAAGAGACCCAGTACTTC	TRBD1	NA	TRBJ2-5	TRBV5-1
CASSFDGNEQFF	TGCGCCAGCAGCTTTGACGGGAATGAGCAGTTCTTC	NA	NA	TRBJ2-1	TRBV5-1
CASSLRMSSGNTIYF	TGTGCCAGCAGCTTACGAATGAGCTCTGGAAACACCATATATTTT	NA	NA	TRBJ1-3	TRBV7-2
CASSLRGSGSRYEQYF	TGTGCCAGCAGCCTCAGGGGGAGCGGGAGCAGGTACGAGCAGTACTTC	NA	NA	TRBJ2-7	TRBV3-1/TRBV3-2
CASSQGLAGGNNEQFF	TGTGCCAGCAGCCAAGGACTAGCGGGAGGGAACAATGAGCAGTTCTTC	TRBD2	NA	TRBJ2-1	TRBV3-1/TRBV3-2
CASSLQGLSGNTIYF	TGTGCCAGCAGCTTGCAGGGCCTCTCTGGAAACACCATATATTTT	NA	NA	TRBJ1-3	TRBV5-6
CASSYPGSYEQYF	TGTGCCAGCAGCTATCCAGGTTCCTACGAGCAGTACTTC	NA	NA	TRBJ2-7	TRBV6-6
CASSWGYSYEQYF	TGTGCCAGCAGTTGGGGCTACTCCTACGAGCAGTACTTC	NA	few	TRBJ2-7	TRBV12-3/TRBV12-4
CASSEAPGETQYF	TGTGCCAGCAGTGAAGCGCCGGGGGAGACCCAGTACTTC	NA	NA	TRBJ2-5	TRBV6-1
CASSKGYSDPATNEKLFF	TGTGCCAGCAGCAAAGGTTACTCTGATCCGGCAACTAATGAAAAACTGTTTTTT	NA	NA	TRBJ1-4	TRBV21-1
CASRQGNEKLFF	TGTGCCAGCAGACAGGGTAATGAAAAACTGTTTTTT	NA	NA	TRBJ1-4	TRBV28
CATSRGVSYNEQFF	TGTGCCACCAGCAGGGGAGTCTCCTACAATGAGCAGTTCTTC	NA	NA	TRBJ2-1	TRBV15
CASSYWDFLITYEQYF	TGTGCCAGCAGCTACTGGGACTTTCTGATAACCTACGAGCAGTACTTC	NA	NA	TRBJ2-7	TRBV5-5
CASRLTGGWSEAFF	TGTGCCAGCAGGCTCACAGGGGGATGGTCTGAAGCTTTCTTT	TRBD1	NA	TRBJ1-1	TRBV2
CASSESGRGVSPGETQYF	TGTGCCAGCAGCGAATCGGGGCGGGGGGTCTCCCCCGGGGAGACCCAGTACTTC	TRBD2	NA	TRBJ2-5	TRBV6-2/TRBV6-3
CASSRVSSSRYEQYF	TGTGCCAGCAGCCGAGTATCTTCGTCCCGCTACGAGCAGTACTTC	NA	NA	TRBJ2-7	TRBV6-5
CASRKRDEQFF	TGTGCCAGCAGGAAGCGTGATGAGCAGTTCTTC	NA	NA	TRBJ2-1	TRBV28
CASSLGRGLAGYNEQFF	TGTGCCAGCAGCCTCGGCCGGGGACTAGCGGGATACAATGAGCAGTTCTTC	TRBD2	NA	TRBJ2-1	TRBV3-1/TRBV3-2
CASSLTGRDTEAFF	TGTGCCAGCAGCTTGACAGGGAGGGACACTGAAGCTTTCTTT	NA	NA	TRBJ1-1	TRBV5-5
CASEGPRYEQYF	TGTGCCAGTGAGGGCCCTCGGTACGAGCAGTACTTC	NA	few	TRBJ2-7	TRBV19
CSVVAHTSTDTQYF	TGCAGCGTCGTCGCTCATACTAGCACAGATACGCAGTATTTT	NA	NA	TRBJ2-3	TRBV29-1
CASSRQGSYEQYF	TGTGCCAGCAGTAGACAGGGCTCCTACGAGCAGTACTTC	TRBD1	NA	TRBJ2-7	TRBV6-6
CASSPDLGSSYNSPLHF	TGTGCCAGCAGTCCCGACCTAGGGAGCTCCTATAATTCACCCCTCCACTTT	NA	NA	TRBJ1-6	TRBV27
CASSPLQGQGGYGYTF	TGTGCCAGTAGTCCCCTCCAAGGACAGGGTGGCTATGGCTACACCTTC	TRBD1	NA	TRBJ1-2	TRBV19
CASSLAGGQAETQYF	TGTGCCAGCAGCTTAGCGGGGGGGCAGGCAGAGACCCAGTACTTC	TRBD2	once	TRBJ2-5	TRBV11-2
CASSLARGGVRTDTQYF	TGTGCCAGCAGCTTAGCCCGAGGGGGAGTGAGGACAGATACGCAGTATTTT	NA	NA	TRBJ2-3	TRBV7-8
CASSQDRWGGETQYF	TGCGCCAGCAGCCAAGATAGGTGGGGGGGGGAGACCCAGTACTTC	TRBD2	NA	TRBJ2-5	TRBV4-3
CASSPGGLEGPQHF	TGTGCCAGCAGCCCCGGAGGCCTCGAAGGGCCCCAGCATTTT	NA	NA	TRBJ1-5	TRBV6-5
CASATGRYQETQYF	TGCGCCAGCGCGACAGGGAGGTACCAAGAGACCCAGTACTTC	NA	NA	TRBJ2-5	TRBV5-1
CASSYSAYRLPAYEQYF	TGTGCCAGCAGTTACTCGGCGTACAGGCTCCCTGCCTACGAGCAGTACTTC	NA	NA	TRBJ2-7	TRBV6-2/TRBV6-3
CASSEGDGRSYEQYF	TGTGCCAGCAGCGAGGGGGACGGGCGCTCCTACGAGCAGTACTTC	NA	NA	TRBJ2-7	TRBV9
CAWRLAGGSTEAFF	TGTGCCTGGAGACTTGCAGGGGGATCCACTGAAGCTTTCTTT	TRBD1	NA	TRBJ1-1	TRBV30
CASSLLAGGPFVQYF	TGCGCCAGCAGCTTACTAGCGGGGGGGCCCTTTGTGCAGTACTTC	TRBD2	few	TRBJ2-7	TRBV5-1
CASSQGHHGTSGRADVDTQYF	TGCGCCAGCAGTCAGGGACACCATGGGACTAGCGGGAGGGCCGATGTAGATACGCAGTATTTT	TRBD2	once	TRBJ2-3	TRBV23-1
CASSLGPGAVRYEQYF	TGTGCCAGCAGCTTAGGCCCGGGAGCCGTAAGGTACGAGCAGTACTTC	NA	NA	TRBJ2-7	TRBV7-9
CSASLLAGGETQYF	TGCAGTGCTAGTTTACTAGCGGGAGGAGAGACCCAGTACTTC	TRBD2	NA	TRBJ2-5	TRBV20-1
CASSLSVRDNEQFF	TGTGCCAGCAGCTTAAGCGTCAGGGACAATGAGCAGTTCTTC	NA	NA	TRBJ2-1	TRBV7-3
CASSFSPALGTDTQYF	TGCGCCAGCAGCTTTTCCCCCGCCTTAGGCACAGATACGCAGTATTTT	NA	NA	TRBJ2-3	TRBV5-1
CASMGAIYGANVLTF	TGTGCCAGCATGGGGGCAATCTATGGGGCCAACGTCCTGACTTTC	NA	NA	TRBJ2-6	TRBV2
CASNRDSTSTDTQYF	TGCGCCAGCAATCGAGACAGTACAAGCACAGATACGCAGTATTTT	NA	NA	TRBJ2-3	TRBV10-1